Given below is one T cell receptor (beta chain) in context. What antigen it recognizes has not been identified. Base qualities were left out, and no much larger clone turns up one base away. This record belongs to a study of shared clonotypes between healthy human individuals (dated by TCRdb to between 2020 and 2021). With regard to the full study: A few men and two women, aged 18 to 49 years, made up the cohort. Different laboratories and diverse techniques were used to prepare libraries and sequence TCR repertoires, to increase sequencing depth and limit assay-specific biases. For each donor, CD4 naive and CD4 memory were each run on three plates, CD8 naive on two plates, and CD8 memory on one plate. Between about 0.94 and 10 billion PBMCs per donor were obtained by leukapheresis. Blood TCR repertoires of about 5 healthy adults were deeply sequenced to estimate repertoire size and the extent of clonotype sharing between individuals.

The research as a whole found: Even with the large sequencing depth, rarefaction of the sorted-subset datasets indicated that sequencing was incomplete. Only blood was sampled, and tissue TCR repertoires likely differ from those in blood. When a handful of donors were compared, the shared fraction of clonotypes was about 5.2% for naive CD4, about 4% for naive CD8, roughly 2.3% for memory CD4, and less than 0.45% for memory CD8. Naive subsets generally had larger estimated clonotype richness than memory subsets did. Pairwise subsampling indicated that sequencing depth was expected to affect the degree of clonotype sharing among donors. Clonotypes shared by all four sorted-subset donors showed higher generation probabilities than non-shared clonotypes. Because the study included only a small number of donors, the genetic and exposure-history diversity represented was limited.

Using the deep immunoSEQ assay, TCR CDR3 regions were amplified from genomic DNA by multiplex PCR. Extracted genomic DNA from each cell subset was spread evenly across all wells of several immunoSEQ 96-well plates, with each plate serving as a replicate. For sorted subsets, each replicate PCR was loaded with roughly 190 ng genomic DNA, equivalent to 30,000 or so T cell genomes. Purified libraries were quantified with a Qubit 3.0 fluorometer, sized on a Bioanalyzer 2100, and re-quantified with the KAPA Library Quantification kit. Every immunoSEQ 96-well plate was sequenced on a separate single-read 150-cycle Illumina NextSeq 550 flow cell. The authors processed their data as follows. Because only junctional sequences without quality scores were contained in the immunoSEQ output, filtering matching that applied to full-length reads could not be performed. Sequences were annotated with PyIR, a Python wrapper for IgBLAST v1.9, and V/J genes and CDR3 were assigned using IMGT germline references. Reads were removed for weak V/J assignments (E-value above 1e-6), missing CDR3, stop codons, out-of-frame junctions, or ambiguous translated residues. A V3J clonotype was defined by an identical inferred V gene, J gene, and CDR3 amino acid sequence. The percentage overlap between two repertoires was calculated by dividing the number of shared unique clonotypes by the size of the smaller repertoire. Richness of each repertoire was evaluated using RTK rarefaction, the Chao1 estimator, and Recon v2.1 estimates of unobserved clonotypes. Generation probabilities were computed with OLGA for all TCRbeta clonotypes obtained by the gDNA method from four donors. The clones in this table, taken by TCRdb from immuneACCESS, are in-frame only. Not every clone is retained; where verified, under half of the shortfall comes from an unresolved V gene, and the cause of the rest is unknown. From that table come the V and J calls and clone size; the DNA was used to work out D and trimming. The sample yields under 300,000 clones; just over 65% were counted once. The leading ten clones occupy 11% of the sample.

In the germline V gene (reference sequence), CDR1 corresponds to SEHNR and CDR2 to FQNEAQ. Deletion took 1 base off V and 8 bases off J, with a span of 12 bases between the germline ends. Including the terminal cysteine and phenylalanine, the CDR3 comprises 14 residues. Here the CDR3 DNA is all that survives: 42 bases in frame from base 1. The donors were healthy, HIV-negative adults with no recently reported acute infections or vaccinations. Only Caucasian adults living in Nashville, Tennessee, USA were represented among the donors. CD4+ T cells were enriched by magnetic negative selection; naive cells were then positively selected on CD45RA, and the negative fraction formed the memory subset. After blood collection by leukapheresis, PBMCs were isolated using Ficoll-Histopaque density gradient centrifugation and then cryopreserved in the vapor phase of liquid nitrogen. Analytical flow cytometry was used to check the purity and quantity of every magnetically sorted T cell population. Each sorted fraction had its genomic DNA isolated and then quantified by UV absorbance on a Nanodrop 2000c.

The sequencing input was memory CD4+ T cells sorted from blood. Read against the paper, the sample's cell subset or site label means: CD45RA-negative fraction. The rearrangement combines TRBV7-9 with TRBJ2-1, with a weak D call of TRBD2 (5 bases match). This clonotype was sampled from a man in his thirties or forties in good health. The CDR3 reads as follows: CASSLVGRGYEQFF. The nucleotide sequence reads as follows: TGTGCCAGCAGCTTAGTAGGCCGGGGATATGAGCAGTTCTTC. Where the CDR3 stops, the reference TRBV7-9 and TRBJ2-1 genes take over; the full variable domain is DTGVSQNPRHKITKRGQNVTFRCDPISEHNRLYWYRQTLGQGPEFLTYFQNEAQLEKSRLLSDRFSAERPKGSFSTLEIQRTEQGDSAMYLCASSLVGRGYEQFFGPGTRLTVL.